Listed below are T cell receptor beta chains from one sample, sequenced in a study of cytomegalovirus exposure and HLA in healthy donors. Clones were sequenced by immunoSEQ multiplex PCR, and TCRdb holds only the in-frame ones, with some missing. The top ten hold 1.3% to 1.5% of the sample, which has 200,000 or so clones, 83% seen once. The sample consisted of PBMCs. These receptors all stem from a girl aged 5-17 years in good health and CMV-seronegative. The CDR3 runs from the conserved cysteine through the conserved F or W. The D gene is left open where the match is weak. Clone sizes are given selectively: once, few, many, or a class where the clone is expanded.

>TRBJ1-1|few|16|TRBV7-9|NA
TGTGCCAGCAGCTTCCCGGGACTTAAGTCCCTCGCTGAAGCTTTCTTT
CASSFPGLKSLAEAFF
>TRBJ1-1|NA|15|TRBV19|NA
TGTGCCAGTAGTATAGAGGGGTTGGGAGACACTGAAGCTTTCTTT
CASSIEGLGDTEAFF
>TRBJ1-1|NA|17|TRBV5-1|TRBD1
TGCGCCAGCACCCCGTTGGGACAGGGGGCACGTAACACTGAAGCTTTCTTT
CASTPLGQGARNTEAFF
>TRBJ1-5|NA|15|TRBV2|NA
TGTGCCAGCGCTAGGGGTGGGGGCTGGAATCAGCCCCAGCATTTT
CASARGGGWNQPQHF
>TRBJ1-1|NA|14|TRBV27|TRBD1
TGTGCCAGCAGCCCATTAGACAGGGCCGGGTTGGCTTTCTTT
CASSPLDRAGLAFF
>TRBJ2-3|once|16|TRBV5-8|TRBD1
TGTGCCAGCAGCGGGGGGACAGGGGTTAGCACAGATACGCAGTATTTT
CASSGGTGVSTDTQYF
>TRBJ2-7|NA|14|TRBV9|TRBD1
TGTGCCAGCAGCGTACGGGACAGGTCCTACGAGCAGTACTTC
CASSVRDRSYEQYF
>TRBJ2-5|NA|11|TRBV6-1|NA
TGTGCCAGCAGCGGAGAAGAGACCCAGTACTTC
CASSGEETQYF
>TRBJ1-1|NA|12|TRBV12-5|NA
TGTGCTAGTGGTTTGTCTCAGGGGCTGGCTTTCTTT
CASGLSQGLAFF
>TRBJ1-5|NA|16|TRBV6-5|TRBD1
TGTGCCAGCAGTTCGGACAGGTCAACGAAAAATCAGCCCCAGCATTTT
CASSSDRSTKNQPQHF
>TRBJ2-3|NA|16|TRBV5-6|TRBD1
TGTGCCAGCAGCATACCGGGACAGGGGGTCACAGATACGCAGTATTTT
CASSIPGQGVTDTQYF
>TRBJ2-3|NA|14|TRBV6-4|TRBD2
TGTGCCAGCAGTCCGGGACTAGCGGCAGATACGCAGTATTTT
CASSPGLAADTQYF
>TRBJ1-1|NA|20|TRBV7-6|NA
TGTGCCAGCAGCCAACCAAGTACCAAGGACACAGGATTCGAGAACACTGAAGCTTTCTTT
CASSQPSTKDTGFENTEAFF